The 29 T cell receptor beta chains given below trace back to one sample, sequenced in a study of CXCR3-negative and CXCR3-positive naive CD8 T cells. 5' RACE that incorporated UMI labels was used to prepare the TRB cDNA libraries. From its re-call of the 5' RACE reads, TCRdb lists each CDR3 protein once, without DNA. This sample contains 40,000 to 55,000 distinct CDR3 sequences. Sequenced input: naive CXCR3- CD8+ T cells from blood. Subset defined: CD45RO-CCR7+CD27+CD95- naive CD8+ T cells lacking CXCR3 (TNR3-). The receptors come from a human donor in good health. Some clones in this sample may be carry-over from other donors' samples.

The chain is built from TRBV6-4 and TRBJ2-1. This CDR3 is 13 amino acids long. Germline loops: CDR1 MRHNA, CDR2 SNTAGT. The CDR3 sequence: CASSKSAGNEQFF.

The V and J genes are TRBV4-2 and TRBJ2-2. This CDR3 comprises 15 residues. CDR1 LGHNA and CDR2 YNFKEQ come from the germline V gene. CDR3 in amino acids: CASSLRMLNTGELFF.

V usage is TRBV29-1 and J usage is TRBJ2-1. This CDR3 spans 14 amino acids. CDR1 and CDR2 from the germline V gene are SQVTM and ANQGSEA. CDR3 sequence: CSVAGTDKNNEQFF.

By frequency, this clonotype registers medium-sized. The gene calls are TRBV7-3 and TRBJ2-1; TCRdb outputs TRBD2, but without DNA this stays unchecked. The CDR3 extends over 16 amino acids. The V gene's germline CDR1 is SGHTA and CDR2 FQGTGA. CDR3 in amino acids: CASSQEEGSTYNEQFF.

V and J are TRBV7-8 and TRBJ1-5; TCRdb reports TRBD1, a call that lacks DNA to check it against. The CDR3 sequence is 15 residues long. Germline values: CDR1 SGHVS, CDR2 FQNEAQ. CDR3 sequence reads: CASSPRGVGNQPQHF.

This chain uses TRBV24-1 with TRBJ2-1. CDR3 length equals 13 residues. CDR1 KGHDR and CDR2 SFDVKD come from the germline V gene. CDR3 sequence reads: CATSDLAYNEQFF.

This CDR3 is CASSQDVGETLDQPQHF. J is TRBJ1-5 and V is TRBV4-3. The CDR3 covers 17 residues. CDR1 is LGHNA, CDR2 YSLEER, per germline.

The CDR3 loop reads CASSIPLAAAYNEQFF. The V gene is TRBV28, the J gene TRBJ2-1; TCRdb names TRBD2, which stays unverified in the absence of DNA. There are 16 residues in the CDR3. Germline V gene lookup returns CDR1 MDHEN and CDR2 SYDVKM. Variable domain in full (rest from reference TRBV28 and TRBJ2-1): DVKVTQSSRYLVKRTGEKVFLECVQDMDHENMFWYRQDPGLGLRLIYFSYDVKMKEKGDIPEGYSVSREKKERFSLILESASTNQTSMYLCASSIPLAAAYNEQFFGPGTRLTVL.

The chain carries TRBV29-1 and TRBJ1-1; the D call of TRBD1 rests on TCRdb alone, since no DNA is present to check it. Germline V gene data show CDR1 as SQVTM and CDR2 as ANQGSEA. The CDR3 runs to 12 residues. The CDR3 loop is CSVRTGGTEAFF.

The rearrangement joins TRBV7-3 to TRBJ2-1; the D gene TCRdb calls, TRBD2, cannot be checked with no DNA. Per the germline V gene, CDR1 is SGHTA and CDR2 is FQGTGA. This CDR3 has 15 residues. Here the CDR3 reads CASSPRSGAPNEQFF.

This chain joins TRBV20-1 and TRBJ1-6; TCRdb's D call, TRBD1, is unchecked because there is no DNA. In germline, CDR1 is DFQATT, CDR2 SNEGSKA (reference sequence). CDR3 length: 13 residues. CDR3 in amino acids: CSASWAGVSPLHF.

The CDR3: CASSPASGGPNEQFF. The chain employs TRBV5-1 and TRBJ2-1; the D gene TCRdb calls, TRBD2, cannot be checked with no DNA. CDR1 SGHRS and CDR2 YFSETQ come from the germline V gene. This CDR3 spans 15 amino acids.

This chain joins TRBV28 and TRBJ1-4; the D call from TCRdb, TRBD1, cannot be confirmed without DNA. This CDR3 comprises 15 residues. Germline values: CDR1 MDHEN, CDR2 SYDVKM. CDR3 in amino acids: CASTTRDRILEKLFF.

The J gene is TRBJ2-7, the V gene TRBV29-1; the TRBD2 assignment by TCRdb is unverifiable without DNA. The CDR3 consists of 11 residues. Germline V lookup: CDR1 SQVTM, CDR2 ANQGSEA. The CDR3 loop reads CSVDSGEEQYF.

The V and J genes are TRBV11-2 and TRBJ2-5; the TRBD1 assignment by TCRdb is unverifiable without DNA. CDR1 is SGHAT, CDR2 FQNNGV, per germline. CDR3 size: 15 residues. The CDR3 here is CASSPWTGYQETQYF.

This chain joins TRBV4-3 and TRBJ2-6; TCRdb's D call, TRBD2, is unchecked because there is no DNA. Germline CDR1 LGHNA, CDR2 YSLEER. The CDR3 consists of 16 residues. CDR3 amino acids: CASSQVGLSGANVLTF.

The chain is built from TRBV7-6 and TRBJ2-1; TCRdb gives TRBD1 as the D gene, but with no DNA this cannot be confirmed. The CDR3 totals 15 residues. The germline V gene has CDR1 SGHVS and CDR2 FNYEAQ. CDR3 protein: CASSLVQGEYNEQFF.

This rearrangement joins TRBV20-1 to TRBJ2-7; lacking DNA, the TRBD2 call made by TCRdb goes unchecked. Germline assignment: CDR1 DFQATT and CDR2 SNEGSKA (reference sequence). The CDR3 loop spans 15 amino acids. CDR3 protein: CSARGLAGDPYEQYF.

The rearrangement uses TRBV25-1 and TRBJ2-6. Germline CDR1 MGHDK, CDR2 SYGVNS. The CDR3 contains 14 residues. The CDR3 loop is CASSENTGANVLTF.

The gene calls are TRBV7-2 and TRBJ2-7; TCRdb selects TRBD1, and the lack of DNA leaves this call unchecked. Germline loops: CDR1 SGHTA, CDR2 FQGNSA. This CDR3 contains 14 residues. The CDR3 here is CASSPRDSSYEQYF.

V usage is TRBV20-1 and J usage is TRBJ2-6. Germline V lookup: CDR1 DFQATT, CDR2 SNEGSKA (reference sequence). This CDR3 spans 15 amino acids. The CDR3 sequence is CSASPRASGANVLTF.

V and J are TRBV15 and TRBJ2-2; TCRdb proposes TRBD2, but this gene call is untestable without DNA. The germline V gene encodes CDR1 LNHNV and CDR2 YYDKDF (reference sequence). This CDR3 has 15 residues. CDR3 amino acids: CATSSLVGVAGELFF.

This CDR3 is CASIYGNEQFF. This chain connects TRBV28 to TRBJ2-1. The CDR3 has 11 amino acids. Germline V gene data show CDR1 as MDHEN and CDR2 as SYDVKM.

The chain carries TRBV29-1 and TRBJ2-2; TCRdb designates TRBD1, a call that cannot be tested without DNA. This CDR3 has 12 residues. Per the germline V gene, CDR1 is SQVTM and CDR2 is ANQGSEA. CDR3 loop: CSALDSTGELFF.

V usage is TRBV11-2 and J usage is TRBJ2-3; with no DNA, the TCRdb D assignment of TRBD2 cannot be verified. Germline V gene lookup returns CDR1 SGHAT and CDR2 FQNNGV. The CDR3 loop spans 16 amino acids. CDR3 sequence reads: CASSPTGLLNTDTQYF.

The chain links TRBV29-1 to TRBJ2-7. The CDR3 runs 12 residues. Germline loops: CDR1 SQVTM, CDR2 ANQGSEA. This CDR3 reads CSVEGTSYEQYF.

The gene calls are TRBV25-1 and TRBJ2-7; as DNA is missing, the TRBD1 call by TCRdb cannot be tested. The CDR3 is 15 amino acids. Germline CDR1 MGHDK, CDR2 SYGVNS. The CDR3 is CASSEVWGQGAEQYF.

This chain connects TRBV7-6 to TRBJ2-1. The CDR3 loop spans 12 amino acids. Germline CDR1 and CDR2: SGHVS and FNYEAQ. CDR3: CASSLEGNEQFF.

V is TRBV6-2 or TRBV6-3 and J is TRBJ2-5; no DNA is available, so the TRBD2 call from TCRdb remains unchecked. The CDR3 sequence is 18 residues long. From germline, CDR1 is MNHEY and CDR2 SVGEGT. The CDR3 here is CASSYSTSETGPQETQYF.